This passage covers 21 T cell receptor beta chains from one sample sequenced in a study of graft-versus-host responses after intestinal transplantation. Sequencing was performed with immunoSEQ multiplex PCR; in TCRdb, only in-frame clones are kept and a portion is missing. The data show about 54,000 clones, about 90% seen once. Sequencing was performed on PBMCs, taken roughly 95 weeks after intestinal transplant. The receptors were gathered from a human patient who received an intestinal transplant, so some T cells may come from the graft donor.

V gene TRBV6-1 combines with J gene TRBJ1-1, with D unresolved. The V end lost 6 bases, the J end lost 7 bases, and 21 bases lay between the germline ends. Per germline, CDR1 MNHNS and CDR2 SASEGT. The CDR3 loop spans 15 amino acids. This CDR3 is CASRPNPDHRGEAFF. The DNA for the CDR3 is TGTGCCAGCAGACCTAACCCGGACCACCGGGGTGAAGCTTTCTTT.

This chain links TRBV9 with TRBJ1-1, with D possibly being TRBD1 (5 bases). The germline gives CDR1 SGDLS, CDR2 YYNGEE. The CDR3 is 16 amino acids. The V gene lost 4 bases and the J gene lost 4 bases, with 20 bases spanning the gap. CDR3 protein: CASSPRGGVRTTEAFF. CDR3 bases: TGTGCCAGCAGCCCCCGGGGAGGGGTTAGAACCACTGAAGCTTTCTTT.

The rearrangement joins TRBV15 to TRBJ1-2; 7 bases agree with TRBD1. CDR1 is LNHNV, CDR2 YYDKDF, per germline (reference sequence). V was pared by 1 base and J by 8 bases, with 10 bases of the junction left unmatched. The CDR3 spans 15 residues. CDR3 in DNA: TGTGCCACCAGCAGAGTGGGGCCGACAGGGAACGGCTACACCTTC. Its translation: CATSRVGPTGNGYTF.

The chain joins TRBV4-1 to TRBJ2-3; 9 bases are a match to TRBD2. The CDR3 length is 16 residues. V was clipped by 3 bases and J by 2 bases; unmatched bases: 6. Germline CDR1 and CDR2: MGHRA and YSYEKL. DNA of the CDR3: TGCGCCAGCAGCCAGTGGCTAGCGGGGATCACAGATACGCAGTATTTT. Translating gives CASSQWLAGITDTQYF.

V and J are TRBV29-1 and TRBJ2-3, with D perhaps matching TRBD1 (5 bases). The V and J ends lost 4 bases and 0 bases respectively, with 17 bases between them. Germline V gene data show CDR1 as SQVTM and CDR2 as ANQGSEA. The CDR3 totals 16 residues. The CDR3 protein is CSVAGDSAASTDTQYF. CDR3 bases: TGCAGCGTTGCGGGCGACAGCGCCGCTAGCACAGATACGCAGTATTTT.

This chain connects TRBV6-1 to TRBJ1-5, with D possibly TRBD1 on 5 matching bases. Germline CDR1 MNHNS, CDR2 SASEGT. The CDR3 contains 15 residues. The V and J ends lost 5 bases and 7 bases respectively, with 18 bases between them. The CDR3 sequence: CASSRTQDNGQPQHF. In nucleotides, the CDR3 is TGTGCCAGCAGTCGGACCCAGGACAACGGGCAGCCCCAGCATTTT.

The chain is built from TRBV7-1 and TRBJ2-4; 7 nucleotides align to TRBD2. TRBV7-1 has ORF status, its function being uncertain. The V gene end was trimmed by 5 bases and the J gene end by 5 bases; junction bases not matched to a gene: 12. The CDR3 spans 16 residues. The CDR3, as DNA: TGTGCCAGCAGCCCACGTCCGAGCGGGGCGGAAAACATTCAGTACTTC. This sequence encodes CASSPRPSGAENIQYF.

The chain joins TRBV5-1 to TRBJ2-3; TRBD2 aligns across 8 bases. Germline V gene data show CDR1 as SGHRS and CDR2 as YFSETQ. The CDR3 covers 14 residues. Trimming at V came to 5 bases and at J to 0 bases, leaving 2 bases not matched to a gene. CDR3 coding DNA: TGCGCCAGCAGGTGGACTAGCAGCACAGATACGCAGTATTTT. It specifies CASRWTSSTDTQYF.

V and J are TRBV6-5 and TRBJ1-3; TRBD1 is a possible D gene (5 bases). This CDR3 has 12 residues. The germline V and J ends were trimmed by 7 bases and 2 bases, with 6 bases remaining between them. CDR1 and CDR2 from the germline V gene are MNHEY and SVGAGI. CDR3 residues: CASKGTGNTIYF. The CDR3 DNA sequence: TGTGCCAGCAAGGGGACTGGAAACACCATATATTTT.

CDR3 in DNA: TGTGCCAGCAGTGAATCCTGGGTTACTCCCCTTATTGATGGCTACACCTTC. Its protein is CASSESWVTPLIDGYTF. The chain has TRBV6-1 and TRBJ1-2, with D uncertain. The CDR3 runs 17 residues. The germline gives CDR1 MNHNS, CDR2 SASEGT. Trimming removed 2 bases from V and 6 bases from J, with 22 bases in between.

The rearrangement uses TRBV11-2 and TRBJ2-7; possibly TRBD1 for D (6 bases). The CDR3 spans 12 residues. Between the trimmed V and J ends, which lost 2 bases and 9 bases, there was a span of 11 bases. CDR1 and CDR2 from the germline V gene are SGHAT and FQNNGV. CDR3 sequence reads: CASSLSGAWQYF. The CDR3 DNA reads as TGTGCCAGCAGCTTATCAGGGGCCTGGCAGTACTTC.

The chain recombines TRBV6-1 with TRBJ2-1; 12 nucleotides align to TRBD2. The J segment lost 5 bases and the V segment lost 3 bases, leaving 2 bases of the junction unmatched. The germline gives CDR1 MNHNS, CDR2 SASEGT. CDR3 size: 15 residues. The CDR3 DNA follows: TGTGCCAGCAGTGAGCTAGCGGGGGGGAACAATGAGCAGTTCTTC. It is translated as CASSELAGGNNEQFF.

V and J are TRBV2 and TRBJ2-7; 9 nucleotides agree with TRBD1. The ends lost 7 bases at V and 2 bases at J; junction bases unmatched: 6. Germline assignment: CDR1 SNHLY and CDR2 FYNNEI. CDR3 length: 14 residues. The CDR3 region is CASTVGQGPYEQYF. CDR3 coding DNA: TGTGCCAGCACTGTGGGACAGGGCCCCTACGAGCAGTACTTC.

The V gene is TRBV19, the J gene TRBJ1-1; a weak D match, TRBD1 (5 bases). The germline CDR1 and CDR2 sequences are LNHDA and SQIVND (reference sequence). This CDR3 is 14 amino acids long. V shed 4 bases and J shed 5 bases, with 14 bases lying between them. The CDR3 loop is CASSSAGTRTEAFF. In DNA form, the CDR3 reads TGTGCCAGTAGTAGTGCAGGGACCAGGACTGAAGCTTTCTTT.

The chain has TRBV2 and TRBJ2-5; D ambiguous. This CDR3 spans 14 amino acids. The germline CDR1 and CDR2 sequences are SNHLY and FYNNEI. The V gene lost 4 bases and the J gene lost 1 base, with 10 bases spanning the gap. CDR3 in DNA: TGTGCCAGCAGTGGAGAGAAGTTCCAAGAGACCCAGTACTTC. Translating gives CASSGEKFQETQYF.

The chain recombines TRBV19 with TRBJ2-2, with 13 nucleotides matching TRBD2. Germline V lookup: CDR1 LNHDA, CDR2 SQIVND (reference sequence). V lost 7 bases, J lost 5 bases, and 7 bases stayed unmatched. The CDR3 runs to 16 residues. The CDR3 reads CASTERLAGGTGELFF. CDR3 DNA sequence: TGTGCCAGTACCGAACGACTAGCGGGGGGTACCGGGGAGCTGTTTTTT.

This clone was observed a few times. The chain uses TRBV7-8 and TRBJ1-2, with D maybe TRBD1 (5 bases). Trimming took 1 base from V and 1 from J, leaving 16 bases between them. CDR1 and CDR2 (germline): SGHVS, FQNEAQ. The CDR3 sequence is 17 residues long. The CDR3 bases are TGTGCCAGCAGCTTAGATTCTAGCTACCAGGGTAACTATGGCTACACCTTC. Translating it yields CASSLDSSYQGNYGYTF. The full variable domain, in which reference TRBV7-8 and TRBJ1-2 provide the parts outside the CDR3, is GAGVSQSPRYKVAKRGQDVALRCDPISGHVSLFWYQQALGQGPEFLTYFQNEAQLDKSGLPSDRFFAERPEGSVSTLKIQRTQQEDSAVYLCASSLDSSYQGNYGYTFGSGTRLTVV.

In this sample, this clone turned up once. The V gene is TRBV15, the J gene TRBJ1-1; D is ambiguous. CDR1 is LNHNV and CDR2 is YYDKDF in the germline V gene (reference sequence). V was shortened by 6 bases and J by 1 base, with 6 bases between the two germline ends. The CDR3 has 12 residues. CDR3 loop: CATRSGNTEAFF. Written as DNA, the CDR3 is TGTGCCACCAGGTCTGGGAACACTGAAGCTTTCTTT.

The table lists this clone with a count of one. V is TRBV9 and J is TRBJ1-2; 7 bases fit TRBD1. Germline V lookup: CDR1 SGDLS, CDR2 YYNGEE. V dropped 3 bases and J dropped 8; count of bases not matched to a gene: 16. CDR3 size: 16 residues. CDR3 sequence: CASSEGGTANTGGYTF. CDR3 nucleotide sequence: TGTGCCAGCAGCGAGGGAGGGACAGCGAACACCGGGGGCTACACCTTC.

Only a few counts were recorded for this clone. This chain joins TRBV15 and TRBJ2-3; 11 bases agree with TRBD2. Per the germline V gene, CDR1 is LNHNV and CDR2 is YYDKDF (reference sequence). The CDR3 loop spans 15 amino acids. V shed 0 bases, J shed 4 bases, and the junction held 0 bases outside the gene matches. This CDR3 is CATSRDSGGADTQYF. Here the CDR3 DNA reads TGTGCCACCAGCAGAGATAGCGGGGGGGCAGATACGCAGTATTTT.

This clone appeared a single time. V is TRBV5-4 and J is TRBJ2-7; D perhaps matches TRBD2 (7 bases). From germline, CDR1 is SGHNT and CDR2 YYREEE (reference sequence). CDR3 size: 15 residues. Trimming removed 3 bases from V and 4 bases from J, with 17 bases in between. CDR3 sequence: CASSSSGGAWYEQYF. In nucleotides, the CDR3 is TGTGCCAGCAGCTCGTCTGGGGGGGCCTGGTACGAGCAGTACTTC.